The rows below give T cell receptor beta chains drawn from one sample of a study of shared clonotypes between healthy human individuals. Profiling relied on immunoSEQ multiplex PCR, and the TCRdb table lists in-frame clones only, not all of them. The repertoire holds a few million clones, with approximately 93% as singletons. What was sequenced was naive CD4+ T cells from PBMCs. These receptors were obtained from a man in his late teens or twenties in good health. Some clones in this sample may be carry-over from other donors' samples. Both conserved end residues are part of each CDR3. Fields, in order: J gene, V gene, D gene, clone size, CDR3 DNA, CDR3 protein. A D gene is named only where the DNA matches it firmly. Size is omitted from some rows. Given values are once, few, many or a class for expanded clones.

>TRBJ1-4|TRBV14|-|-
TGTGCCAGCAGCCAAGCCAGGGGAGGAGGAAAACTGTTTTTT
CASSQARGGGKLFF
>TRBJ1-2|TRBV7-2|-|-
TGTGCCAGCAGCCCCACATATTATGAAGAAGTCTTCTCCTATGGCTACACCTTC
CASSPTYYEEVFSYGYTF
>TRBJ2-2|TRBV6-5|TRBD1|-
TGTGCCAGCAGATCTGGGACAGGGGTCACCGGGGAGCTGTTTTTT
CASRSGTGVTGELFF
>TRBJ2-2|TRBV6-5|-|-
TGTGCCAGCAGCCTAGACTTCACCGGGGAGCTGTTTTTT
CASSLDFTGELFF
>TRBJ2-2|TRBV7-3|TRBD2|once
TGTGCCAGCAGCTTTCACGCGGGGGTAAACACCGGGGAGCTGTTTTTT
CASSFHAGVNTGELFF
>TRBJ2-7|TRBV10-3|-|-
TGTGCCCCCCGAAAGGCCAGGGCTGACGAGCAGTACTTC
CAPRKARADEQYF
>TRBJ2-1|TRBV18|-|-
TGTGCCAGCTCCCCGAGTCCGGGCAGTAATGAGCAGTTCTTC
CASSPSPGSNEQFF
>TRBJ1-3|TRBV7-2|-|-
TGTGCCAGCAGCCCCCAGGCGAACACCATATATTTT
CASSPQANTIYF
>TRBJ1-4|TRBV10-2|-|-
TGCGCCAGCAGCGGAAGAGGGGCAACTAATGAAAAACTGTTTTTT
CASSGRGATNEKLFF
>TRBJ2-7|TRBV5-1|-|-
TGCGCCAGCAGCCTCACAGCGGAAACCTACGAGCAGTACTTC
CASSLTAETYEQYF
>TRBJ2-5|TRBV9|TRBD1|-
TGTGCCAGCAGCGTAAATCCCGACAGGGAAGAGACCCAGTACTTC
CASSVNPDREETQYF
>TRBJ1-4|TRBV15|-|-
TGTGCCACCAGCACCAGCGATACAACTAATGAAAAACTGTTTTTT
CATSTSDTTNEKLFF
>TRBJ2-3|TRBV7-8|-|-
TGTGCCAGCAGCCCGAGACAGGGAGGGGTAACAGATACGCAGTATTTT
CASSPRQGGVTDTQYF
>TRBJ2-7|TRBV4-1|-|-
TGCGCCAGCAGCCCCCGAGGAATTCGGCCAGTCTCCTACGAGCAGTACTTC
CASSPRGIRPVSYEQYF
>TRBJ1-2|TRBV10-3|TRBD1|-
TGTGCCACCAGCGACAGGGAGGGCTATGGCTACACCTTC
CATSDREGYGYTF
>TRBJ1-4|TRBV5-4|-|-
TGTGCCAGCAGCGTCCGGGCCGGTAATGAAAAACTGTTTTTT
CASSVRAGNEKLFF
>TRBJ1-1|TRBV5-1|-|-
TGCGCCAGCAGCTTGGAACCCAGGAACACTGAAGCTTTCTTT
CASSLEPRNTEAFF
>TRBJ2-1|TRBV7-2|TRBD2|once
TGTGCCAGCAGCTTAGAGGGACTAGCGGGAGGGAGGAATGAGCAGTTCTTC
CASSLEGLAGGRNEQFF
>TRBJ2-3|TRBV9|-|-
TGTGCCAGCTCGGGTAGTACAGATACGCAGTATTTT
CASSGSTDTQYF
>TRBJ1-1|TRBV7-9|-|-
TGTGCCAGCAGCTTCCCTCCGGGACATCGGCACACTGAAGCTTTCTTT
CASSFPPGHRHTEAFF
>TRBJ1-2|TRBV28|-|-
TGTGCCAGCAGCCGGGCGTATGATAACTATGGCTACACCTTC
CASSRAYDNYGYTF
>TRBJ1-2|TRBV28|-|-
TGTGCCAGCAGTCTTCCGGGCCACTATGGCTACACCTTC
CASSLPGHYGYTF
>TRBJ1-2|TRBV2|-|once
TGTGCCAGCAGTGATCCCGATCACACGCTTTCTAACTATGGCTACACCTTC
CASSDPDHTLSNYGYTF
>TRBJ2-7|TRBV6-6|TRBD2|-
TGTGCCAGCACCGGCAGCGGGAGTTCCTACGAGCAGTACTTC
CASTGSGSSYEQYF
>TRBJ1-2|TRBV7-9|-|-
TGTGCCAGCAGCCCGACCCTTTCGGGGGCCGGCACCTTC
CASSPTLSGAGTF
>TRBJ2-2|TRBV9|-|-
TGTGCCAGCAGCCCTCGGGGGACAGCGAACACCGGGGAGCTGTTTTTT
CASSPRGTANTGELFF
>TRBJ2-5|TRBV5-1|-|-
TGCGCCAGCAGCACCAACCAAGAGACCCAGTACTTC
CASSTNQETQYF
>TRBJ2-3|TRBV5-8|TRBD1|-
TGTGCCAGCAGCTTGGAGGGACAGGCAAGCACAGATACGCAGTATTTT
CASSLEGQASTDTQYF
>TRBJ2-5|TRBV7-3|-|-
TGTGCCAGCAGCCGAGACAGTGAAGAGACCCAGTACTTC
CASSRDSEETQYF
>TRBJ2-7|TRBV6-5|TRBD2|-
TGTGCCAGCAGTTACTCGGCTAGCGGGAGGAGAGGCGAGCAGTACTTC
CASSYSASGRRGEQYF
>TRBJ1-6|TRBV30|-|few
TGTGCCTGGAGTGCCAATTCACCCCTCCACTTT
CAWSANSPLHF
>TRBJ1-5|TRBV7-9|-|-
TGTGCCAGCAGCTTAGAAGGGGATCAGCCCCAGCATTTT
CASSLEGDQPQHF
>TRBJ2-7|TRBV27|TRBD2|-
TGTGCCAGCAGGAGGGTAGCGGGCAGCTCCTACGAGCAGTACTTC
CASRRVAGSSYEQYF
>TRBJ2-2|TRBV10-3|-|-
TGTGCCATCAGTGGACCGCCAGGGGGGAGAGAGACCGGGGAGCTGTTTTTT
CAISGPPGGRETGELFF
>TRBJ1-4|TRBV18|-|few
TGTGCCAGCTCCTTGCCAGGTTTGGGTGAAAAACTGTTTTTT
CASSLPGLGEKLFF
>TRBJ2-7|TRBV11-2|-|-
TGTGCCAGCAGCTCGACAGTGCTGAGTAGCCTTTACGAGCAGTACTTC
CASSSTVLSSLYEQYF
>TRBJ1-3|TRBV2|-|-
TGTGCCAGCAGCCCCGGACAAGGCTACTCTGAGGGAAACACCATATATTTT
CASSPGQGYSEGNTIYF
>TRBJ2-5|TRBV4-1|TRBD2|-
TGCGCCAGCAGCCAACAAGCGGGAGTCCGGAGAGAGACCCAGTACTTC
CASSQQAGVRRETQYF
>TRBJ2-6|TRBV27|-|-
TGTGCCAGCAGGGGCCTCTCTGGGGCCAACGTCCTGACTTTC
CASRGLSGANVLTF
>TRBJ2-1|TRBV9|-|-
TGTGCCAGCAGCGTAGGCCCGAGGGAGTCCTCTAATGAGCAGTTCTTC
CASSVGPRESSNEQFF
>TRBJ2-3|TRBV4-3|TRBD2|-
TGCGCCAGCCACAGCGGGAGGGCCGGAGATACGCAGTATTTT
CASHSGRAGDTQYF
>TRBJ1-1|TRBV7-3|-|-
TGTGCCAGCAGCTTATATTCTCGAGCGGGCACCTCTGAAGCTTTCTTT
CASSLYSRAGTSEAFF